The 32 T cell receptor beta chains in this list originate from one sample, sequenced in a study of blood T cell repertoires in COVID-19. Using immunoSEQ multiplex PCR, the repertoire was profiled, and TCRdb retains in-frame clones only, with some absent. This table holds 450,000 to 500,000 clones, approximately 85% found once. The sample taken for sequencing was peripheral blood. The receptors were gathered from a human donor in a cohort sampled during active COVID-19.

The chain carries TRBV28 and TRBJ2-7, with D hard to call. Between the trimmed V and J ends, which lost 3 bases and 9 bases, there was a span of 9 bases. Germline V gene data show CDR1 as MDHEN and CDR2 as SYDVKM. The CDR3 loop spans 11 amino acids. This chain's CDR3 is CASSFQTWQYF. CDR3 coding DNA: TGTGCCAGCAGTTTTCAGACTTGGCAGTACTTC.

This clone occurred once. The chain joins TRBV19 to TRBJ1-5; 7 bases line up with TRBD1. This CDR3 is 14 amino acids long. After removal of 2 bases from V and 6 bases from J, the junction contained 4 bases not matched to a gene. Looked up from germline, CDR1 is LNHDA and CDR2 is SQIVND (reference sequence). CDR3 protein: CASSIQGGRQPQHF. CDR3 nucleotides: TGTGCCAGTAGTATACAGGGGGGTCGTCAGCCCCAGCATTTT.

This clone came up a few times. The chain joins TRBV14 to TRBJ2-7; D is ambiguous. The V gene lost 0 bases and the J gene lost 0 bases, with 12 bases spanning the gap. CDR3 length: 16 residues. The germline gives CDR1 SGHDN, CDR2 FVKESK. CDR3 residues: CASSQDQRQDSYEQYF. The CDR3 nucleotides read TGTGCCAGCAGCCAAGATCAAAGGCAGGACTCCTACGAGCAGTACTTC.

The rearrangement joins TRBV6-5 to TRBJ2-1; tentatively, D is TRBD2 (6 bases). Germline CDR1 MNHEY, CDR2 SVGAGI. This CDR3 has 14 amino acids. Deletions cut 6 bases from V and 0 bases from J, with 9 bases between. This chain's CDR3 is CASSRESSYNEQFF. Here the CDR3 DNA reads TGTGCCAGCAGCCGGGAGAGCTCCTACAATGAGCAGTTCTTC.

This rearrangement joins TRBV28 to TRBJ1-6, with 9 positions matching TRBD1. CDR1 and CDR2 (germline): MDHEN, SYDVKM. The V and J ends lost 4 bases and 7 bases, in that order; junction bases with no gene match: 5. The CDR3 consists of 15 residues. The CDR3 bases are TGTGCCAGCAGTTGGACAGGGGTCGGGAATTCACCCCTCCACTTT. This encodes CASSWTGVGNSPLHF.

The chain joins TRBV7-9 to TRBJ1-4, with 9 positions matching TRBD1. The CDR3 totals 17 residues. Unmatched junction bases numbered 11, after V lost 1 base and J lost 8 bases. Looked up from germline, CDR1 is SEHNR and CDR2 is FQNEAQ (reference sequence). The CDR3 spells CASSLGTGTGQEEKLFF. Written as DNA, the CDR3 is TGTGCCAGCAGCTTAGGTACAGGGACAGGGCAAGAAGAAAAACTGTTTTTT.

This clone was found a few times. As DNA, the CDR3 is TGTGCCAGCAGCTTACTAGCGCACACAGATACGCAGTATTTT. This gives the protein CASSLLAHTDTQYF. The gene calls are TRBV7-3 and TRBJ2-3; D is possibly TRBD2 (6 bases). V was clipped by 2 bases and J by 2 bases, with 8 bases between them. Germline lookup yields CDR1 SGHTA and CDR2 FQGTGA. The CDR3 is made up of 14 amino acids.

This clone was counted between two and nine times. The V call is TRBV7-6, the J call TRBJ2-1, with 9 bases aligning to TRBD2. The CDR3 contains 15 residues. Germline CDR1 and CDR2: SGHVS and FNYEAQ. After removal of 5 bases from V and 3 bases from J, the junction contained 5 bases not matched to a gene. CDR3 sequence (DNA): TGTGCCAGCAGCGGGGGACTAGCAGTCTACAATGAGCAGTTCTTC. It is translated as CASSGGLAVYNEQFF. The full variable domain, its missing parts supplied by reference TRBV7-6 and TRBJ2-1, is GAGVSQSPRYKVTKRGQDVALRCDPISGHVSLYWYRQALGQGPEFLTYFNYEAQQDKSGLPNDRFSAERPEGSISTLTIQRTEQRDSAMYRCASSGGLAVYNEQFFGPGTRLTVL.

The gene calls are TRBV4-1 and TRBJ2-5; TRBD2 matches at 12 bases. Germline V gene lookup returns CDR1 MGHRA and CDR2 YSYEKL. V shed 1 base and J 5 bases; nucleotides not matched to a gene: 8. The CDR3 has 17 amino acids. CDR3 residues: CASSQVVLAGGWETQYF. The CDR3 bases are TGCGCCAGCAGCCAAGTCGTACTAGCGGGAGGATGGGAGACCCAGTACTTC.

The genes are TRBV7-2 and TRBJ2-3; 9 bases agree with TRBD1. CDR3 length equals 15 residues. The V gene end was trimmed by 5 bases and the J gene end by 3 bases; junction bases not matched to a gene: 6. Germline V gives CDR1 SGHTA, CDR2 FQGNSA. The CDR3 region has the DNA TGTGCCAGCAGCATGGACAGGGGATTGACAGATACGCAGTATTTT. It is translated as CASSMDRGLTDTQYF.

This chain links TRBV4-3 with TRBJ1-4; 9 bases map to TRBD1. This CDR3 region has 15 residues. J lost 8 bases, V lost 2 bases, and 6 bases had no gene match. Germline assignment: CDR1 LGHNA and CDR2 YSLEER. In DNA form, the CDR3 reads TGCGCCAGCAGCCAACCGGGACAGGGTTTGGAAAAACTGTTTTTT. It encodes CASSQPGQGLEKLFF.

DNA for the CDR3: TGCGCCAGCAGCCAGACCGGGACAGGGCGGACTGAAGCTTTCTTT. This codes for CASSQTGTGRTEAFF. The chain uses TRBV4-3 and TRBJ1-1; the match to TRBD1 covers 9 bases. With V trimmed by 3 bases and J by 5 bases, 7 bases remained unmatched. The CDR3 covers 15 residues. Germline CDR1 is LGHNA and CDR2 is YSLEER.

The chain employs TRBV7-2 and TRBJ2-1; 8 bases fit TRBD2. The CDR3 has 16 amino acids. Germline V gene lookup returns CDR1 SGHTA and CDR2 FQGNSA. After removal of 2 bases from V and 7 bases from J, the junction contained 10 bases not matched to a gene. CDR3 sequence (DNA): TGTGCCAGCAGCTTAAGGGGACTAGGGCCGGGGAATGAGCAGTTCTTC. The encoded protein is CASSLRGLGPGNEQFF. The full variable domain, in which reference TRBV7-2 and TRBJ2-1 provide the parts outside the CDR3, is GAGVSQSPSNKVTEKGKDVELRCDPISGHTALYWYRQSLGQGLEFLIYFQGNSAPDKSGLPSDRFSAERTGGSVSTLTIQRTQQEDSAVYLCASSLRGLGPGNEQFFGPGTRLTVL.

The V call is TRBV5-1, the J call TRBJ2-3; tentative D call: TRBD2 (5 bases). Germline V gene data show CDR1 as SGHRS and CDR2 as YFSETQ. The CDR3 totals 13 residues. Trimming removed 5 bases from V and 4 bases from J, with 11 bases in between. CDR3 sequence (DNA): TGCGCCAGCAGAGCGGACTTGGCAGATACGCAGTATTTT. This encodes CASRADLADTQYF.

CDR3 DNA sequence: TGTGCCAGCTCACTAGGACAGGAGGCCACTGAAGCTTTCTTT. Encoded protein: CASSLGQEATEAFF. This rearrangement joins TRBV18 to TRBJ1-1, with 7 positions matching TRBD1. Germline CDR1 KGHSH, CDR2 LQKENI. Unmatched junction bases numbered 6, after V lost 4 bases and J lost 4 bases. The CDR3 totals 14 residues.

The genes are TRBV27 and TRBJ2-1; 7 nucleotides align to TRBD2. CDR3 size: 14 residues. The ends lost 0 bases at V and 6 bases at J; junction bases unmatched: 2. CDR1 is MNHEY, CDR2 SMNVEV, per germline (reference sequence). The CDR3 spells CASSLSRESNEQFF. Here the CDR3 DNA reads TGTGCCAGCAGTTTATCGCGGGAGTCCAATGAGCAGTTCTTC.

J is TRBJ2-1 and V is TRBV6-5; 9 bases agree with TRBD2. This CDR3 is built from 14 residues. Germline loops: CDR1 MNHEY, CDR2 SVGAGI. Germline trimming cut 7 bases from V and 4 bases from J; bases unmatched to any gene: 5. CDR3 loop: CASTPSGEYNEQFF. CDR3 nucleotides: TGTGCCAGCACCCCTAGCGGGGAATACAATGAGCAGTTCTTC.

The chain carries TRBV5-4 and TRBJ1-6; 8 nucleotides line up with TRBD1. Germline V gene lookup returns CDR1 SGHNT and CDR2 YYREEE (reference sequence). CDR3 length equals 14 residues. The junction had 3 bases not matched to a gene; V was cut back by 1 base and J by 9 bases. CDR3 protein: CASSLRQGSSPLHF. The CDR3 DNA reads as TGTGCCAGCAGCTTGAGACAGGGGAGTTCACCCCTCCACTTT. The whole variable domain, filled in from reference TRBV5-4 and TRBJ1-6, reads ETGVTQSPTHLIKTRGQQVTLRCSSQSGHNTVSWYQQALGQGPQFIFQYYREEENGRGNFPPRFSGLQFPNYSSELNVNALELDDSALYLCASSLRQGSSPLHFGNGTRLTVT.

The chain carries TRBV6-4 and TRBJ2-5; TRBD2 agrees at 16 bases. CDR1 and CDR2 from the germline V gene are MRHNA and SNTAGT. V dropped 2 bases and J dropped 2; count of bases not matched to a gene: 8. The CDR3 contains 19 residues. CDR3 coding DNA: TGTGCCAGCAGTGACCACGGGACTAGCGGGAGGGTGACGCAAGAGACCCAGTACTTC. Protein product: CASSDHGTSGRVTQETQYF.

The chain couples TRBV6-4 to TRBJ1-1, with 8 bases identical to TRBD1. The CDR3 totals 13 residues. Trimming cost V 0 bases and J 10 bases; bases outside gene matches: 4. Germline loops: CDR1 MRHNA, CDR2 SNTAGT. Here the CDR3 reads CASSDSQGELAFF. CDR3 nucleotides: TGTGCCAGCAGTGACTCACAGGGGGAGTTAGCTTTCTTT.

The chain combines TRBV5-6 with TRBJ1-2, with D possibly being TRBD1 (5 bases). V was trimmed by 0 bases and J by 1 base, leaving 10 bases between them. Germline V gene data show CDR1 as SGHDT and CDR2 as YYEEEE. The CDR3 has 15 amino acids. The CDR3 DNA is TGTGCCAGCAGCTTGGCCAGACAGCGTAACTATGGCTACACCTTC. Residues: CASSLARQRNYGYTF.

The sample holds one count of this clone. The rearrangement joins TRBV6-5 to TRBJ2-5; the match to TRBD1 covers 7 bases. CDR3 length equals 13 residues. Germline V gene lookup returns CDR1 MNHEY and CDR2 SVGAGI. Trimming cost V 5 bases and J 5 bases; bases outside gene matches: 5. CDR3 loop: CASSLTGWETQYF. CDR3 bases: TGTGCCAGCAGTCTGACAGGGTGGGAGACCCAGTACTTC.

CDR3 region: CASRYADRDNSPLHF. In DNA, the CDR3 is TGTGCCAGTAGATATGCGGACAGAGATAATTCACCCCTCCACTTT. V and J are TRBV19 and TRBJ1-6; perhaps TRBD1 as D (6 bases). Germline loops: CDR1 LNHDA, CDR2 SQIVND (reference sequence). Trimming shortened V by 6 bases and J by 5 bases, and 14 bases separated the two germline ends. This CDR3 is 15 amino acids long.

The chain uses TRBV3-1 (or the pseudogene TRBV3-2) and TRBJ1-1; possibly TRBD1 for D (5 bases). Germline lookup yields CDR1 LGHDT and CDR2 YNNKEL (reference sequence). The CDR3 spans 15 residues. V dropped 4 bases and J dropped 6 bases, with 18 bases sitting between them. Here the CDR3 DNA reads TGTGCCAGCAGCCCGCGATATGTAGGGGCGGCTGAAGCTTTCTTT. It yields the protein CASSPRYVGAAEAFF.

A few counts support this clone. The chain has TRBV9 and TRBJ2-6; 9 nucleotides match TRBD1. Germline trimming cut 3 bases from V and 0 bases from J; bases unmatched to any gene: 10. The CDR3 is 19 amino acids. Germline V gives CDR1 SGDLS, CDR2 YYNGEE. Written as DNA, the CDR3 is TGTGCCAGCAGCGCCTCGGGACAGGGCCCTTACTCTGGGGCCAACGTCCTGACTTTC. Translating it yields CASSASGQGPYSGANVLTF.

The J gene is TRBJ1-4, the V gene TRBV28; D perhaps matches TRBD1 (5 bases). The CDR3 has 15 amino acids. Looked up from germline, CDR1 is MDHEN and CDR2 is SYDVKM. V gave up 2 bases and J gave up 0 bases, with 7 bases separating them. The CDR3 nucleotides read TGTGCCAGCAGTTTAAAGACAGCAACTAATGAAAAACTGTTTTTT. Protein sequence: CASSLKTATNEKLFF.

The gene calls are TRBV28 and TRBJ2-7; the match to TRBD2 covers 9 bases. The CDR3 spans 14 residues. CDR1 is MDHEN and CDR2 is SYDVKM in the germline V gene. J was trimmed by 4 bases and V by 11 bases; bases with no gene match: 12. Here the CDR3 DNA reads TGTGCCTCCCGTAGGGCTAGCGGGATATACGAGCAGTACTTC. As protein: CASRRASGIYEQYF.

The V gene is TRBV5-1, the J gene TRBJ2-7; TRBD2 matches at 9 bases. From germline, CDR1 is SGHRS and CDR2 YFSETQ. The junction had 6 bases not matched to a gene; V was cut back by 4 bases and J by 7 bases. This CDR3 has 13 amino acids. CDR3 nucleotides: TGCGCCAGCAGCCCGCGGGGGGGCCGGGAGCAGTACTTC. Protein: CASSPRGGREQYF.

This rearrangement joins TRBV6-4 to TRBJ1-3; no definite D call. This CDR3 contains 14 residues. V gave up 5 bases and J gave up 3 bases, with 11 bases separating them. CDR1 and CDR2 from the germline V gene are MRHNA and SNTAGT. The CDR3 loop reads CASSRFRVGNTIYF. In DNA, the CDR3 is TGTGCCAGCAGTCGGTTTCGGGTTGGAAACACCATATATTTT.

This chain connects TRBV6-5 to TRBJ2-7; the match to TRBD2 covers 7 bases. V dropped 6 bases and J dropped 9; count of bases not matched to a gene: 5. There are 11 residues in the CDR3. CDR1 is MNHEY and CDR2 is SVGAGI in the germline V gene. The CDR3 here is CASRGGEGQYF. The CDR3 DNA is TGTGCCAGCAGGGGGGGGGAAGGGCAGTACTTC.

CDR3 sequence reads: CASSYRGMAEQFF. Here the CDR3 DNA reads TGTGCCAGCAGTTACCGAGGGATGGCTGAGCAGTTCTTC. The chain has TRBV6-2 or TRBV6-3 and TRBJ2-1; D perhaps matches TRBD2 (5 bases). V shed 2 bases and J shed 9 bases, with 11 bases lying between them. This CDR3 is built from 13 residues. Germline loops: CDR1 MNHEY, CDR2 SVGEGT.

The chain recombines TRBV7-8 with TRBJ2-2, with D maybe TRBD2 (5 bases). Germline V gene sequence: CDR1 SGHVS, CDR2 FQNEAQ. CDR3 length: 15 residues. V gave up 6 bases and J gave up 1 base, with 12 bases separating them. CDR3 DNA sequence: TGTGCCAGCAGTCACGGACTGGAGAACACCGGGGAGCTGTTTTTT. Translating gives CASSHGLENTGELFF.